This T cell receptor (beta chain) was sequenced during a study (dated by TCRdb to the mid-2010s). At the level of the whole study: The study set out to test whether tumor-infiltrating Tregs in breast cancer get recruited from blood Tregs or are instead converted in situ from other CD4+ T cell subsets. The study at large found these results: Tumor memory CD4+ T cell TCR gene usage clustered with blood and lymph node memory CD4+ cells and lymph node naive CD4+ cells. The greatest overlap of tumor-infiltrating Treg TCR alpha and beta sequences was observed with tumor naive CD4+ T cells, followed by blood naive CD4+ T cells. Rather than covering whole repertoires, validation in the larger cohort was restricted to a single TCR beta V-J rearrangement.

Full-length TCR variable regions were amplified by 5' RACE PCR with constant-region reverse primers, and semi-nested PCR with Nested Universal Primer A was subsequently performed. The ReliaPrep RNA Cell Miniprep System was used to extract total RNA, which was then reverse transcribed into 5'RACE-ready cDNA with the SMARTer RACE 5'/3' Kit. An Illumina MiSeq was used to sequence the full-length TCR alpha and beta libraries, which had been barcoded with multiplex adaptors. Per the original workflow: For each of nine subset-tissue groups, sequencing data from the five patients were pooled, and the groups were compared by unsupervised clustering of TCR gene usage. The Morisita-Horn index was used to calculate repertoire similarity, with shared sequences weighted by how much each contributed to each repertoire. Using fastp at Q25 and MiXCR, TCRdb reprocessed the public reads and kept productive beta chains. Each entry is one CDR3 protein sequence, shown with its most common DNA and genes. These V and J calls derive from TCRdb rather than the authors' analysis. The sample table contains under 9,500 distinct CDR3 sequences; only one count was recorded for approximately 31% of them. The top ten clones comprise about 6% of the sample.

After removal of 2 bases from V and 7 bases from J, the junction retains 16 bases not matched to a gene. According to the germline V gene, CDR1 reads MNHEY and CDR2 reads SVGEGT. The CDR3 contains 19 residues, cysteine and phenylalanine counted. The CDR3 DNA has 57 bases and is translated from base 1. Cells that were CD4+CD25+CD127-/low were the ones isolated as Tregs. Tregs, naive and memory CD4+ T cells from tumor, blood and ipsilateral draining lymph nodes of roughly 5 breast cancer patients underwent full-length TCR alpha and beta sequencing. Ficoll density gradient centrifugation was used to isolate mononuclear cells from lymph nodes or from 40 to 50 ml of peripheral blood. A purity exceeding 90% was confirmed by FACS for the sorted cell populations. With regard to this clonotype: Its antigen is still unknown. Qualities for individual bases were not recorded, and no much larger clone is one base off.

The chain is assembled from TRBV6-2 or TRBV6-3 and TRBJ2-1, and 11 junction bases match TRBD2. This clonotype originated in a female donor with breast cancer. Sequencing was performed on Tregs sorted from blood. In nucleotides, the sequence is TGTGCCAGCAGTTACCCCCTCCCCCCACTAGCGGGAGAACGTAATGAGCAGTTCTTC. Its protein is CASSYPLPPLAGERNEQFF.